These 11 T cell receptor beta chains were all obtained from the same sample, sequenced in a study of T cells in localized non-small cell lung cancer (dated by TCRdb to 2018 to 2020). The library was generated by the immunoSEQ multiplex PCR assay. TCRdb's version of the immuneACCESS table is confined to in-frame rearrangements and falls short of the full clone set. An unresolved V gene accounts for under half of the shortfall where checked; the remainder is of unknown origin. Present in this sample are roughly 50,000 clones, about four fifths of which were seen just once. The top ten clonotypes cover about 20% of the sample. The material was peripheral blood, obtained before any cancer treatment. All receptors derive from a female donor aged 60 or older with stage II squamous cell lung carcinoma.

The J gene is TRBJ2-1, the V gene TRBV5-4; 7 bases map to TRBD1. Germline trimming cut 4 bases from V and 5 bases from J; bases unmatched to any gene: 12. The CDR3 totals 16 residues. The germline V gene has CDR1 SGHNT and CDR2 YYREEE (reference sequence). CDR3 nucleotide sequence: TGTGCCAGCAGCCAGACAGGGCAGGGGCTCCACAATGAGCAGTTCTTC. Protein sequence: CASSQTGQGLHNEQFF. Looking up the rest from reference TRBV5-4 and TRBJ2-1 gives the full variable domain: ETGVTQSPTHLIKTRGQQVTLRCSSQSGHNTVSWYQQALGQGPQFIFQYYREEENGRGNFPPRFSGLQFPNYSSELNVNALELDDSALYLCASSQTGQGLHNEQFFGPGTRLTVL.

V is TRBV23-1 and J is TRBJ2-1; the D gene is possibly TRBD1 (6 bases). TRBV23-1 belongs to the ORF category, with a function that is uncertain. The CDR3 is made up of 15 amino acids. Trimming pared 6 bases from V and 6 bases from J, leaving 18 bases between. The CDR3 coding sequence is TGCGCCAGCAGCCGACAGGATTTATGCGGCAATGAGCAGTTCTTC. Translation: CASSRQDLCGNEQFF.

J is TRBJ2-1 and V is TRBV4-1, with a tentative D call TRBD2 (5 bases). The CDR3 contains 15 residues. The germline CDR1 and CDR2 sequences are MGHRA and YSYEKL. V was shortened by 0 bases and J by 8 bases, with 14 bases between the two germline ends. The chain's CDR3 is CASSQESEGSDEQFF. The CDR3 DNA is TGCGCCAGCAGCCAAGAGTCTGAGGGATCGGATGAGCAGTTCTTC.

Here the CDR3 DNA reads TGCGCCAGCAGCCTCCGCAGGGGGCCGGATGGCTACACCTTC. It yields the protein CASSLRRGPDGYTF. The chain employs TRBV5-1 and TRBJ1-2; 8 bases are a match to TRBD1. The V segment lost 4 bases and the J segment 6 bases; nucleotides outside the gene matches: 8. The CDR3 spans 14 residues. The V gene's germline CDR1 is SGHRS and CDR2 YFSETQ. Full variable domain (remainder filled in from reference TRBV5-1 and TRBJ1-2): KAGVTQTPRYLIKTRGQQVTLSCSPISGHRSVSWYQQTPGQGLQFLFEYFSETQRNKGNFPGRFSGRQFSNSRSEMNVSTLELGDSALYLCASSLRRGPDGYTFGSGTRLTVV.

The chain links TRBV5-4 to TRBJ2-6, with D maybe TRBD1 (5 bases). With 4 bases removed from V and 0 bases from J, the gap between germline ends came to 17 bases. Germline V gives CDR1 SGHNT, CDR2 YYREEE (reference sequence). This CDR3 has 18 amino acids. The CDR3 region is CASSPNQGLISGANVLTF. The DNA for the CDR3 is TGTGCCAGCAGCCCCAATCAGGGTCTGATCTCTGGGGCCAACGTCCTGACTTTC.

The rearrangement links TRBV6-4 to TRBJ1-5, with D possibly TRBD1 on 6 matching bases. This CDR3 has 17 residues. Germline loops: CDR1 MRHNA, CDR2 SNTAGT. V lost 2 bases, J lost 7 bases, and 21 bases lay in between. The CDR3 nucleotides read TGTGCCAGCAGTGACCCGGTTGTGGGGGGCGGTTGCCAGCCCCAGCATTTT. It yields the protein CASSDPVVGGGCQPQHF.

This chain joins TRBV6-6 and TRBJ2-5, with D maybe TRBD2 (6 bases). The germline V gene encodes CDR1 MNHNY and CDR2 SVGAGI (reference sequence). This CDR3 spans 16 amino acids. V lost 6 bases, J lost 1 base, and 18 bases lay in between. The CDR3 DNA follows: TGTGCCAGCAGCACTGGGACCGGGGGAGGCCAAGAGACCCAGTACTTC. It yields the protein CASSTGTGGGQETQYF.

This clone was observed a single time. The J gene is TRBJ1-5, the V gene TRBV6-1, with D possibly matching TRBD1 (6 bases). CDR3 length: 15 residues. The ends were cut back, 6 bases at V and 4 bases at J, with 16 bases in the middle. CDR1 MNHNS and CDR2 SASEGT come from the germline V gene. The CDR3 bases are TGTGCCAGCAGCGGCGTACAGGGTTTGAATCAGCCCCAGCATTTT. This gives the protein CASSGVQGLNQPQHF.

This rearrangement joins TRBV19 to TRBJ2-1; TRBD1 agrees at 9 bases. Germline V gene lookup returns CDR1 LNHDA and CDR2 SQIVND (reference sequence). The CDR3 totals 15 residues. V lost 4 bases, J lost 0 bases, and 1 base stayed unmatched. The CDR3 here is CASSRTGVSYNEQFF. CDR3 bases: TGTGCCAGTAGTAGGACAGGGGTCTCCTACAATGAGCAGTTCTTC. The variable domain in full, completed from reference TRBV19 and TRBJ2-1, reads DGGITQSPKYLFRKEGQNVTLSCEQNLNHDAMYWYRQDPGQGLRLIYYSQIVNDFQKGDIAEGYSVSREKKESFPLTVTSAQKNPTAFYLCASSRTGVSYNEQFFGPGTRLTVL.

The rearrangement uses TRBV6-5 and TRBJ1-2; 10 bases line up with TRBD1. CDR1 and CDR2 (germline): MNHEY, SVGAGI. The CDR3 sequence is 14 residues long. V shed 5 bases and J 7 bases; nucleotides not matched to a gene: 7. CDR3 in amino acids: CASSHRTGGRGYTF. The CDR3 DNA sequence: TGTGCCAGCAGTCACCGGACAGGGGGACGTGGCTACACCTTC.

CDR3 residues: CASSYPGQAEAFF. CDR3 nucleotide sequence: TGTGCCAGCAGTTACCCGGGACAAGCTGAAGCTTTCTTT. The rearrangement joins TRBV6-5 to TRBJ1-1; weak D call: TRBD1 (6 bases). From germline, CDR1 is MNHEY and CDR2 SVGAGI. The CDR3 spans 13 residues. V dropped 2 bases and J dropped 6 bases, with 10 bases sitting between them.